This is a list of T cell receptor beta chains from one sample in a study of blood T cell repertoires in COVID-19. The table came from immunoSEQ multiplex PCR; TCRdb's copy has only in-frame clones and leaves some out. Of approximately 140,000 clones listed, about 90% were seen once; the top ten hold roughly 4%. Sequencing was done on a sample of peripheral blood. Source of these receptors: a woman aged 60-70 years with active or convalescent COVID-19. The CDR3 runs from the conserved cysteine through the conserved F or W. Each record gives: D gene, J gene, clone size, V gene, CDR3 DNA, CDR3 protein. A D gene is named only where the DNA matches it firmly. Expanded clones are given a class, and other clones once, few, many or no size at all.

>.|TRBJ1-1|once|TRBV11-2
TGTGCCAGCAGCTATCAGGGTGCTGAAGCTTTCTTT
CASSYQGAEAFF
>.|TRBJ2-7|once|TRBV28
TGTGCCAGCAGTTCAGGGTCCAGATACGAGCAGTACTTC
CASSSGSRYEQYF
>TRBD1|TRBJ1-2|once|TRBV28
TGTGCCAGCAGTTCTGGACAGGCGTTGACCTATGGCTACACCTTC
CASSSGQALTYGYTF
>.|TRBJ2-2|few|TRBV12-5
TGTGCTAGTGGTTTGGTAGCCAGGGCCCCGAACACCGGGGAGCTGTTTTTT
CASGLVARAPNTGELFF
>TRBD2|TRBJ2-7|.|TRBV7-9
TGTGCCAGCAGCTTAGGGACTAGCGGCACCTACGAGCAGTACTTC
CASSLGTSGTYEQYF
>.|TRBJ2-7|.|TRBV19
TGTGCCAGTAGTATAGATCCATCGGGCGAGCAGTACTTC
CASSIDPSGEQYF
>TRBD1|TRBJ2-2|.|TRBV5-4
TGTGCCAGCAGCAGGGACAGGGGGGGGGAGCTGTTTTTT
CASSRDRGGELFF
>.|TRBJ1-4|.|TRBV7-6
TGTGCCAGCAGCTCAGGGGTTGTAGATGAAAAACTGTTTTTT
CASSSGVVDEKLFF
>TRBD1|TRBJ2-1|.|TRBV6-5
TGTGCCAGCAGCCGCGGGACAGGTTACAATGAGCAGTTCTTC
CASSRGTGYNEQFF
>TRBD2|TRBJ2-5|.|TRBV6-2/TRBV6-3
TGTGCCAGCAGTTCCGCCGGGACTAGCGGGGGGGGTGGCCAAGAGACCCAGTACTTC
CASSSAGTSGGGGQETQYF
>.|TRBJ2-3|.|TRBV11-2
TGTGCCAGCAGCTCGTACCCCCTATCAGGCAGAACAGATACGCAGTATTTT
CASSSYPLSGRTDTQYF
>TRBD2|TRBJ2-7|.|TRBV10-1
TGCGCCAGCAGTGGGAGACAAGCGGGGGAGCAGTACTTC
CASSGRQAGEQYF
>TRBD1|TRBJ2-2|.|TRBV7-3
TGTGCCAGCAGCCCCACCGGGACAGTAGTAACCGGGGAGCTGTTTTTT
CASSPTGTVVTGELFF